The sequence of this T cell receptor beta chain was determined in a study of shared clonotypes between healthy human individuals. The assay was run at deep level. Profiled with immunoSEQ multiplex PCR; TCRdb holds only in-frame clones, not every one. The sample consists of some 1.5 million clones, roughly 98% of them appearing once. Study-level points and caveats: Naive subsets typically showed greater estimated richness than memory subsets. Non-shared clonotypes were found to have lower generation probabilities than the clonotypes that were shared by all four of the sorted-subset donors.

Trimming took 5 bases from V and 1 from J; bases not matched to a gene: 6. Germline CDR1 and CDR2: SGHVS and FNYEAQ. The CDR3 sequence is 18 residues long. To note about this clone: The antigen remains undetermined.

Input material: naive CD4+ T cells sorted from blood. Subset of the sample: CD45RA+ positively selected. The chain carries TRBV7-6 and TRBJ2-2; 14 nucleotides align to TRBD2. This receptor was obtained from a man younger than 40 in good health. The CDR3: CASSPRLAGGRNTGELFF. The CDR3 nucleotides read TGTGCCAGCAGCCCTCGACTAGCGGGAGGGCGGAACACCGGGGAGCTGTTTTTT.